The 26 T cell receptor beta chains below were found in one sample sequenced in a study of long-term antiretroviral therapy in people with HIV. They ran version v3.0 of the immunoSEQ assay at survey level. Profiled with immunoSEQ multiplex PCR; TCRdb holds only in-frame clones, not every one. Among 35,000 to 40,000 clones listed, about four fifths were seen once. The material was unsorted PBMCs, obtained 0.3 years after starting antiretroviral therapy. The receptors come from a man between 18 and 35 years old with HIV.

This chain joins TRBV2 and TRBJ2-7; 7 nucleotides match TRBD2. Trimming removed 4 bases from V and 4 bases from J; junction bases left unmatched: 13. From germline, CDR1 is SNHLY and CDR2 FYNNEI. This CDR3 contains 16 residues. The DNA for the CDR3 is TGTGCCAGCAGTGTAGTGGCGGGAGAGGCACGGTACGAGCAGTACTTC. This gives the protein CASSVVAGEARYEQYF.

CDR3: CASSSGQGAYEQYF. The CDR3 DNA sequence: TGTGCCAGCAGTTCCGGACAGGGGGCCTACGAGCAGTACTTC. The genes are TRBV28 and TRBJ2-7; 10 nucleotides match TRBD1. The ends lost 4 bases at V and 2 bases at J; junction bases unmatched: 2. The CDR3 is 14 residues long. Germline V gene data show CDR1 as MDHEN and CDR2 as SYDVKM.

This chain connects TRBV18 to TRBJ2-3; the match to TRBD2 covers 7 bases. Germline CDR1 KGHSH, CDR2 LQKENI. The V gene end was trimmed by 6 bases and the J gene end by 3 bases; junction bases not matched to a gene: 6. The CDR3 spans 14 residues. CDR3 residues: CASSLGGRTDTQYF. The CDR3 region has the DNA TGTGCCAGCTCCCTCGGGGGGAGGACAGATACGCAGTATTTT.

The chain combines TRBV6-5 with TRBJ2-2; D gene uncertain. The V gene lost 2 bases and the J gene lost 6 bases, with 7 bases spanning the gap. Per the germline V gene, CDR1 is MNHEY and CDR2 is SVGAGI. This CDR3 has 13 residues. CDR3 region: CASSYVNAGELFF. In DNA form, the CDR3 reads TGTGCCAGCAGTTACGTAAACGCCGGGGAGCTGTTTTTT.

The chain couples TRBV20-1 to TRBJ1-1; D ambiguous. This CDR3 has 11 amino acids. With 0 bases removed from V and 6 bases from J, the gap between germline ends came to 5 bases. Per germline, CDR1 DFQATT and CDR2 SNEGSKA (reference sequence). The CDR3 loop is CSARDWAEAFF. The DNA of the CDR3 is TGCAGTGCTAGAGATTGGGCTGAAGCTTTCTTT.

This clone turned up a few times. The rearrangement uses TRBV6-4 and TRBJ1-6, with D maybe TRBD1 (5 bases). The CDR3 sequence is 15 residues long. Trimming removed 0 bases at V and 9 bases at J, with 12 bases between. CDR1 and CDR2 from the germline V gene are MRHNA and SNTAGT. In DNA, the CDR3 is TGTGCCAGCAGTGACTCAGCGGGGAGGGGTTCACCCCTCCACTTT. Translation gives CASSDSAGRGSPLHF.

The chain joins TRBV30 to TRBJ2-3, with a possible D match to TRBD2 (6 bases). Trimming shortened V by 3 bases and J by 1 base, and 11 bases separated the two germline ends. This CDR3 is 14 amino acids long. Germline lookup yields CDR1 GTSNPN and CDR2 SVGIG (reference sequence). In DNA, the CDR3 is TGTGCCTGGAGCGTCTGGGGGGGCACAGATACGCAGTATTTT. Translation gives CAWSVWGGTDTQYF.

The genes are TRBV30 and TRBJ1-5, with a possible D match to TRBD1 (6 bases). The CDR3 totals 16 residues. V dropped 0 bases and J dropped 2 bases, with 14 bases sitting between them. Germline-derived CDR1 and CDR2 are GTSNPN and SVGIG (reference sequence). In DNA, the CDR3 is TGTGCCTGGAGTGTACCGGGGGCGCTGGGCAATCAGCCCCAGCATTTT. Its translation is CAWSVPGALGNQPQHF.

CDR3 DNA: TGTGCCAGCAGCTTGAAAAGGCCAAGAAACACCATATATTTT. This codes for CASSLKRPRNTIYF. V is TRBV5-6 and J is TRBJ1-3, with unresolved D. Germline V lookup: CDR1 SGHDT, CDR2 YYEEEE. This CDR3 comprises 14 residues. With 1 base removed from V and 5 bases from J, the gap between germline ends came to 10 bases.

The chain employs TRBV9 and TRBJ2-3; D is ambiguous. CDR1 and CDR2 from the germline V gene are SGDLS and YYNGEE. V lost 0 bases, J lost 3 bases, and 11 bases lay in between. The CDR3 is 15 amino acids. This CDR3 reads CASSVGSVVTDTQYF. The CDR3 DNA follows: TGTGCCAGCAGCGTAGGGAGTGTGGTTACAGATACGCAGTATTTT.

The V and J genes are TRBV5-4 and TRBJ1-1; TRBD1 is a possible D gene (5 bases). Looked up from germline, CDR1 is SGHNT and CDR2 is YYREEE (reference sequence). V lost 0 bases, J lost 0 bases, and 15 bases lay in between. This CDR3 spans 17 amino acids. The CDR3 sequence is CASSLGGMGVLNTEAFF. The CDR3 DNA reads as TGTGCCAGCAGCTTGGGTGGAATGGGGGTCTTGAACACTGAAGCTTTCTTT.

The chain recombines TRBV28 with TRBJ2-3, with no clear D. The V gene's germline CDR1 is MDHEN and CDR2 SYDVKM. This CDR3 has 16 residues. V was pared by 2 bases and J by 0 bases, with 12 bases between. The DNA of the CDR3 is TGTGCCAGCAGTTTAGAGCAGGCGTCTAGCACAGATACGCAGTATTTT. Protein sequence: CASSLEQASSTDTQYF.

The chain is built from TRBV28 and TRBJ2-5; TRBD2 is a possible D gene (7 bases). V was trimmed by 3 bases and J by 2 bases, leaving 10 bases between them. CDR3 length: 14 residues. CDR1 is MDHEN and CDR2 is SYDVKM in the germline V gene. CDR3 sequence (DNA): TGTGCCAGCAGTTTTGGGAGGGGGCAAGAGACCCAGTACTTC. Translation: CASSFGRGQETQYF.

J is TRBJ1-5 and V is TRBV19, with D tentatively TRBD1 (5 bases). The germline gives CDR1 LNHDA, CDR2 SQIVND (reference sequence). V dropped 3 bases and J dropped 0 bases, with 9 bases sitting between them. The CDR3 runs 15 residues. CDR3 DNA: TGTGCCAGTAGTATGACAGCAGATAGCAATCAGCCCCAGCATTTT. Its translation: CASSMTADSNQPQHF.

V and J are TRBV4-1 and TRBJ1-5, with 7 bases lining up with TRBD1. CDR1 and CDR2 from the germline V gene are MGHRA and YSYEKL. The CDR3 spans 15 residues. V trimming: 3 bases; J trimming: 7 bases; junction bases outside the gene matches: 9. DNA of the CDR3: TGCGCCAGCAGCCAGGCAACAGGGGTCGGGCAGCCCCAGCATTTT. Translating it yields CASSQATGVGQPQHF.

This sequence joins TRBV2 and TRBJ1-1; D is unresolved. Germline V gene data show CDR1 as SNHLY and CDR2 as FYNNEI. The CDR3 consists of 17 residues. The ends were cut back, 6 bases at V and 4 bases at J, with 24 bases in the middle. The chain's CDR3 is CASREAAYRRVGTEAFF. The CDR3 bases are TGTGCCAGCAGAGAGGCGGCTTACCGTCGTGTTGGCACTGAAGCTTTCTTT.

The chain is built from TRBV7-9 and TRBJ1-1; tentatively, D is TRBD1 (6 bases). CDR1 and CDR2 from the germline V gene are SEHNR and FQNEAQ (reference sequence). Trimming shortened V by 6 bases and J by 0 bases, and 14 bases separated the two germline ends. CDR3 length: 15 amino acids. Written as DNA, the CDR3 is TGTGCCAGCAGTCACCCAGGGGATTTGAACACTGAAGCTTTCTTT. This codes for CASSHPGDLNTEAFF.

V gene TRBV6-4 combines with J gene TRBJ2-2; 9 nucleotides line up with TRBD1. The germline V gene encodes CDR1 MRHNA and CDR2 SNTAGT. The V gene end was trimmed by 4 bases and the J gene end by 8 bases; junction bases not matched to a gene: 5. This CDR3 is 14 amino acids long. CDR3 DNA: TGTGCCAGCAGTGTCGACAGGGGGGCTGGGGAGCTGTTTTTT. It translates to CASSVDRGAGELFF.

On this clone: The same CDR3 is also encoded by other DNA sequences in this sample. The J gene is TRBJ1-1, the V gene TRBV19; D gene unclear. The V end lost 3 bases, the J end lost 1 base, and 6 bases lay between the germline ends. Per the germline V gene, CDR1 is LNHDA and CDR2 is SQIVND (reference sequence). This CDR3 has 13 residues. Here the CDR3 DNA reads TGTGCCAGTAGTATCGGCGGGAACACTGAAGCTTTCTTT. As protein: CASSIGGNTEAFF.

V is TRBV7-2 and J is TRBJ1-6; D gene uncertain. V was pared by 0 bases and J by 0 bases, with 6 bases between. This CDR3 spans 16 amino acids. From germline, CDR1 is SGHTA and CDR2 FQGNSA. The DNA of the CDR3 is TGTGCCAGCAGCTTAGCGTTAAGCTCCTATAATTCACCCCTCCACTTT. The encoded protein is CASSLALSSYNSPLHF.

This clone was recorded once. The gene calls are TRBV5-1 and TRBJ2-7; D not certain. Germline values: CDR1 SGHRS, CDR2 YFSETQ. The CDR3 loop spans 15 amino acids. V lost 0 bases and J 2 bases, leaving 12 bases between the germline ends. CDR3 protein: CASSLEGPYPYEQYF. CDR3 DNA sequence: TGCGCCAGCAGCTTGGAAGGGCCCTACCCCTACGAGCAGTACTTC.

The rearrangement uses TRBV29-1 and TRBJ2-7, with 12 bases lining up with TRBD1. Germline loops: CDR1 SQVTM, CDR2 ANQGSEA. The V gene end was trimmed by 7 bases and the J gene end by 6 bases; junction bases not matched to a gene: 10. The CDR3 sequence is 14 residues long. This CDR3 is CSAVRDRGQGEQYF. Here the CDR3 DNA reads TGCAGCGCCGTGCGGGACAGGGGGCAGGGCGAGCAGTACTTC.

DNA for the CDR3: TGTGCCAGTAGTACTCGGATCCAGCCCCAGCATTTT. This gives the protein CASSTRIQPQHF. The chain recombines TRBV19 with TRBJ1-5; D unresolved. CDR3 length equals 12 residues. Per the germline V gene, CDR1 is LNHDA and CDR2 is SQIVND (reference sequence). The ends were cut back, 4 bases at V and 7 bases at J, with 8 bases in the middle.

The V gene is TRBV7-9, the J gene TRBJ2-5, with 8 bases that match TRBD1. The trim removed 2 bases at V and 5 bases at J, leaving 10 bases unmatched. The CDR3 runs 16 residues. In germline, CDR1 is SEHNR, CDR2 FQNEAQ (reference sequence). In nucleotides, the CDR3 is TGTGCCAGCAGCTTAACTCTAGGGACAGGAGGGGAGACCCAGTACTTC. It encodes CASSLTLGTGGETQYF.

This clone has just a few counts. The CDR3 DNA sequence: TGTGCCTGGAGTGCTGGGCAGGGGGGTTCACCCCTCCACTTT. Its translation is CAWSAGQGGSPLHF. The chain combines TRBV30 with TRBJ1-6; 7 bases map to TRBD1. Germline V lookup: CDR1 GTSNPN, CDR2 SVGIG (reference sequence). The junction had 6 bases not matched to a gene; V was cut back by 1 base and J by 9 bases. This CDR3 spans 14 amino acids.

This sequence joins TRBV6-9 and TRBJ2-3; 12 bases are a match to TRBD2. Trimming removed 4 bases from V and 5 bases from J; junction bases left unmatched: 4. The CDR3 consists of 15 residues. Germline V gene lookup returns CDR1 MNHGY and CDR2 SVAAGI. The CDR3 DNA reads TGTGCCAGCAGTTGGACTAGCGGGGCCCAAGATACGCAGTATTTT. Protein sequence: CASSWTSGAQDTQYF.